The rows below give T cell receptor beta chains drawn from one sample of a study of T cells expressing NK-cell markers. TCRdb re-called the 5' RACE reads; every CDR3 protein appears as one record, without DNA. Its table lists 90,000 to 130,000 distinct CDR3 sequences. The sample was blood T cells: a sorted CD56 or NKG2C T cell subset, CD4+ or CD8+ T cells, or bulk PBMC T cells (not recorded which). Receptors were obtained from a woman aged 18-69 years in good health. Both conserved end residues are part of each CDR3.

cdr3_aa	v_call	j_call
CASSPPGRELFF	TRBV7-2	TRBJ2-2
CASSLTWGAKNIQYF	TRBV5-1	TRBJ2-4
CASSDREGSRYEQYF	TRBV27	TRBJ2-7
CASSQPVGLAGVGDTQYF	TRBV6-1	TRBJ2-3
CASSPPSTTLYGYTF	TRBV18	TRBJ1-2
CASSYSTSGSNEQFF	TRBV6-2/TRBV6-3	TRBJ2-1
CASSQVSNSYEQYF	TRBV4-3	TRBJ2-7
CASRTSAGTSVYNEQFF	TRBV3-1	TRBJ2-1
CASTLPLGQDTGELFF	TRBV7-9	TRBJ2-2
CASSQGTGGGNQPQHF	TRBV3-1	TRBJ1-5
CASSSAQTYEQYF	TRBV12-3/TRBV12-4	TRBJ2-7
CASSDSTQNEQFF	TRBV6-4	TRBJ2-1
CASTQEGRTHNEQFF	TRBV7-9	TRBJ2-1
CASTGLAGGPEQFF	TRBV6-2/TRBV6-3	TRBJ2-1
CASSYSGTQYF	TRBV6-5	TRBJ2-5
CASSSGQWEGEQYF	TRBV12-3/TRBV12-4	TRBJ2-7
CASSWEGAPDNEQFF	TRBV5-6	TRBJ2-1
CSASFRTPPYNEQFF	TRBV20-1	TRBJ2-1
CASSPPRAGEPYNEQFF	TRBV28	TRBJ2-1
CSVDGLGDAPYEQYF	TRBV29-1	TRBJ2-7
CASTEGGGYTF	TRBV9	TRBJ1-2
CASSYRGVSTLGTDTQYF	TRBV6-5	TRBJ2-3
CASREGTYLYEQYF	TRBV12-3/TRBV12-4	TRBJ2-7
CASSLFPAYEQYF	TRBV28	TRBJ2-7
CASSPMTGYNEQFF	TRBV7-9	TRBJ2-1
CASSPGWGWQETQYF	TRBV5-4	TRBJ2-5
CASSFLRGATEAFF	TRBV12-3/TRBV12-4	TRBJ1-1
CASSLLVAGGRGDTQYF	TRBV28	TRBJ2-3
CASSQEEAGASYNEQFF	TRBV4-3	TRBJ2-1
CASSVEERQETQYF	TRBV9	TRBJ2-5
CASSLSYGYTF	TRBV12-3/TRBV12-4	TRBJ1-2
CASSLIRGTYNEQFF	TRBV12-3/TRBV12-4	TRBJ2-1
CASLGGANVLTF	TRBV12-3/TRBV12-4	TRBJ2-6
CASSYAVSSYNEQFF	TRBV7-9	TRBJ2-1
CASSFGGGGRWADTQYF	TRBV12-3/TRBV12-4	TRBJ2-3
CASSSLARITSTDTQYF	TRBV6-5	TRBJ2-3
CASSFQAGTDTQYF	TRBV7-6	TRBJ2-3
CASSPLHYEQYF	TRBV11-2	TRBJ2-7
CASSQDFLASSYNEQFF	TRBV14	TRBJ2-1
CASSTWTHEQFF	TRBV12-3/TRBV12-4	TRBJ2-1
CASSGEWGPSGANVLTF	TRBV6-4	TRBJ2-6
CSAEPTSGILDEQFF	TRBV20-1	TRBJ2-1
CASSPTPAGNTGELFF	TRBV7-8	TRBJ2-2
CASSLGQQNIQYF	TRBV28	TRBJ2-4
CASSVGRADTQYF	TRBV25-1	TRBJ2-3
CASSYSTGAFTDTQYF	TRBV6-5	TRBJ2-3
CSAADSSYEQYF	TRBV29-1	TRBJ2-7
CASSLPKPGQGINEQFF	TRBV11-2	TRBJ2-1
CASSPPRGRNIQYF	TRBV18	TRBJ2-4
CASSQDGAGPDTGELFF	TRBV3-1	TRBJ2-2
CASSQARVTSGEQFF	TRBV4-3	TRBJ2-1
CASRHPRGGVNEQFF	TRBV6-2/TRBV6-3	TRBJ2-1
CASSLVGTSADTQYF	TRBV7-8	TRBJ2-3